This T cell receptor beta chain stems from a study of blood T cell repertoires in COVID-19 (TCRdb year 2020). Some background on the complete study: Collaborator samples came from the United States, Italy and Spain and covered acute and convalescent phases of COVID-19. Samples came from the ongoing ImmuneRACE study (first 160 participants) plus 1,254 subjects from 6 global collaborators. Subjects who had been exposed to COVID-19, were actively infected with it, or had recovered from it provided the deeply sampled blood TCRbeta repertoires that made up the dataset. The material from the prospective study consisted of cDNA or gDNA derived from T cells, B-cell-depleted T cells, or PBMCs. Nearly every sample came with metadata listing a de-identified subject ID, COVID-19 status, age in years and sex. HLA class I and class II types, where available, came from metadata supplied by the sample provider rather than from assay-based typing. A freely available public database, intended as a resource for researchers studying the immune response to SARS-CoV-2, is where the repertoires were released.

TCRbeta CDR3 regions were amplified from genomic DNA using the immunoSEQ Assay, a bias-controlled multiplex PCR. The authors processed their data as follows. The number of nucleated cells in each sample was estimated by amplification of reference gene primers within the assay. To quantify the absolute abundance of each unique TCRbeta CDR3 rearrangement, sequence reads were collapsed and filtered. For each sample, productive Simpson clonality was calculated as the square root of Simpson's diversity index over productive rearrangements. TCRdb limited this immuneACCESS table to in-frame rearrangements with V and J called. A share of clones is missing; checked studies link under half to unresolved V genes, and the rest is unexplained. V, J and clone size are those of that table, while D and trimming were read from the DNA. The sample table contains roughly 190,000 clones; only one count was recorded for approximately 90% of them. Of the sample, around 5.8% falls within the top ten clones.

What the work shows at the level of the full study, not this receptor alone: How much clinical and demographic metadata was included differed by source and by participant, and the metadata was provided uncurated.

Each collaborating institution followed its own protocols to collect whole blood in K2EDTA tubes. For TCRbeta analysis, collaborators shipped samples as frozen whole blood, isolated PBMCs, or DNA extracted from either of those sample types. As encoded in the germline V gene (reference sequence), CDR1 is MNHEY while CDR2 is SMNVEV. The junction carries 10 bases between V and J, which are trimmed by 4 bases and 0 bases respectively. The CDR3, from cysteine to phenylalanine, totals 15 residues. CDR3 DNA is the only sequence kept; it has 45 bases, read in frame from the first base. As concerns this clone: This clone's antigen is unknown. No base qualities exist here, and no much larger clone lies one base off it.

Source material: peripheral blood. In this chain, TRBV27 is recombined with TRBJ1-5; no D gene can be assigned with confidence. The TCR originated in a man aged 35-49 years with active or convalescent COVID-19. The sequenced DNA is TGTGCCAGCAGTTCGAGGATTTATAGCAATCAGCCCCAGCATTTT. It translates as CASSSRIYSNQPQHF.